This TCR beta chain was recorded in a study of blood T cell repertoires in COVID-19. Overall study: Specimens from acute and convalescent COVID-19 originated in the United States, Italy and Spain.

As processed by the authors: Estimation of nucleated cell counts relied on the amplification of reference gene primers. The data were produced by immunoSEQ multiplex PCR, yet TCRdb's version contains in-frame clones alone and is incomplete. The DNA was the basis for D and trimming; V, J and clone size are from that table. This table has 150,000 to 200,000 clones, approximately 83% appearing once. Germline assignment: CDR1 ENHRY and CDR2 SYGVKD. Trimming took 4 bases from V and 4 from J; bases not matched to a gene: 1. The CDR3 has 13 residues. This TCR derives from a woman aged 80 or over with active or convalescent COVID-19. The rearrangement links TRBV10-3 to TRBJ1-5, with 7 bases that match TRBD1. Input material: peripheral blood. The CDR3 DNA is TGTGCCATCAGTGGACAGGGAAATCAGCCCCAGCATTTT. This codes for CAISGQGNQPQHF.